These 26 T cell receptor beta chains originate from one sample sequenced in a study of T-cell memory formation after mild COVID-19. MiXCR, run by TCRdb on the 5' RACE reads, gives a single entry per CDR3 protein. The sample has roughly 320,000 distinct CDR3 sequences, 28% seen once. Sample: PBMCs or a T cell subset sorted from them (not recorded which). The receptor source for this set is an adult woman who had mild COVID-19 (a few samples of this study predate the infection). Cell type and time point are not known.

This chain's CDR3 is CASSQPRTSGETDTQYF. The CDR3 DNA reads TGTGCCAGCAGCCAACCCAGGACTAGCGGAGAAACAGATACGCAGTATTTT. The J gene is TRBJ2-3, the V gene TRBV14; 10 bases match TRBD2. This CDR3 comprises 17 residues. Germline V gives CDR1 SGHDN, CDR2 FVKESK. V trimming: 2 bases; J trimming: 3 bases; junction bases outside the gene matches: 8.

The rearrangement uses TRBV29-1 and TRBJ2-7; 9 bases fit TRBD1. The junction had 3 bases not matched to a gene; V was cut back by 5 bases and J by 4 bases. CDR3 size: 12 residues. Germline V gene sequence: CDR1 SQVTM, CDR2 ANQGSEA. The CDR3 DNA sequence: TGCAGCGTTAGGGGACAGGGTTACGAGCAGTACTTC. This translates into CSVRGQGYEQYF.

This clonotype was seen just once. The chain links TRBV6-6 to TRBJ1-3; D is possibly TRBD1 (6 bases). The V and J ends lost 2 bases and 1 base respectively, with 12 bases between them. The V gene's germline CDR1 is MNHNY and CDR2 SVGAGI (reference sequence). This CDR3 has 16 residues. Written as DNA, the CDR3 is TGTGCCAGCAGTTACGGGGGCGTCACGTCTGGAAACACCATATATTTT. It translates to CASSYGGVTSGNTIYF.

This sequence joins TRBV24-1 and TRBJ1-2, with unresolved D. V lost 5 bases to trimming and J lost 8 bases, with 14 bases between them. The V gene's germline CDR1 is KGHDR and CDR2 SFDVKD. There are 13 residues in the CDR3. This chain's CDR3 is CATSGFPAGGYTF. The CDR3 DNA follows: TGTGCCACCAGTGGATTCCCGGCAGGAGGCTACACCTTC.

In this sample, this clonotype turned up a few times. This CDR3 reads CASSQSNTQYF. The CDR3 DNA reads TGTGCCAGCAGCCAGAGTAATACGCAGTATTTT. The chain joins TRBV3-1 to TRBJ2-3, with D unclear. The CDR3 consists of 11 residues. Germline V CDR1 and CDR2: LGHDT, YNNKEL (reference sequence). V shed 3 bases and J shed 7 bases, with 5 bases lying between them.

This clonotype has just a few counts. The V gene is TRBV15, the J gene TRBJ1-3, with D uncertain. Per germline, CDR1 LNHNV and CDR2 YYDKDF (reference sequence). Trimming took 0 bases from V and 1 from J, leaving 16 bases between them. The CDR3 sequence is 18 residues long. This CDR3 reads CATSRDRGGPTSGNTIYF. The CDR3 nucleotides are TGTGCCACCAGCAGAGATCGAGGAGGGCCGACATCTGGAAACACCATATATTTT.

This chain links TRBV2 with TRBJ1-1; 8 nucleotides match TRBD1. Germline CDR1 SNHLY, CDR2 FYNNEI. This CDR3 contains 16 residues. The trim removed 5 bases at V and 0 bases at J, leaving 8 bases unmatched. CDR3 region: CASSQSTGALNTEAFF. The CDR3 nucleotides read TGTGCCAGCAGTCAGTCGACAGGGGCCTTGAACACTGAAGCTTTCTTT.

This clonotype was seen repeatedly, ten times or more. This chain joins TRBV7-2 and TRBJ2-5; the D gene is possibly TRBD2 (6 bases). The CDR3 totals 18 residues. CDR1 and CDR2 from the germline V gene are SGHTA and FQGNSA. Trimming cost V 1 base and J 8 bases, with 26 bases left between them. The CDR3 DNA sequence: TGTGCCAGCAGCTTAGGGCCCCCGGGAGTCTGGGTTCCTCTAACCCAGTACTTC. It translates to CASSLGPPGVWVPLTQYF.

The chain is built from TRBV20-1 and TRBJ2-2, with a tentative D call TRBD2 (6 bases). V lost 3 bases and J lost 5, with 13 bases in between. The germline V gene encodes CDR1 DFQATT and CDR2 SNEGSKA (reference sequence). This CDR3 region has 14 residues. The DNA of the CDR3 is TGCAGTGCTAGTATCGGGAGAGATACCGGGGAGCTGTTTTTT. The encoded protein is CSASIGRDTGELFF.

The CDR3 sequence is CASSLMNRGPRSYNEQFF. In DNA form, the CDR3 reads TGTGCCAGCAGCTTAATGAACAGGGGTCCTCGCTCCTACAATGAGCAGTTCTTC. V is TRBV11-1 and J is TRBJ2-1; 7 nucleotides line up with TRBD1. The CDR3 spans 18 residues. J lost 0 bases, V lost 2 bases, and 10 bases had no gene match. CDR1 is SGHAT and CDR2 is FQDESV in the germline V gene (reference sequence). The variable domain in full, completed from reference TRBV11-1 and TRBJ2-1, reads EAEVAQSPRYKITEKSQAVAFWCDPISGHATLYWYRQILGQGPELLVQFQDESVVDDSQLPKDRFSAERLKGVDSTLKIQPAELGDSAMYLCASSLMNRGPRSYNEQFFGPGTRLTVL.

The chain has TRBV12-3 or TRBV12-4 and TRBJ2-7; D gene uncertain. This CDR3 contains 15 residues. The ends were cut back, 5 bases at V and 3 bases at J, with 17 bases in the middle. CDR3 protein: CASSLRTARVYEQYF. CDR3 sequence (DNA): TGTGCCAGCAGTCTGCGTACGGCTCGGGTCTACGAGCAGTACTTC.

This chain uses TRBV7-9 with TRBJ2-5; D remains ambiguous. The CDR3 runs 15 residues. The germline CDR1 and CDR2 sequences are SEHNR and FQNEAQ (reference sequence). V was pared by 1 base and J by 4 bases, with 13 bases between. The CDR3 reads CASSLGTFGIETQYF. The CDR3, as DNA: TGTGCCAGCAGCTTAGGGACGTTTGGGATAGAGACCCAGTACTTC.

This clonotype was found many times. This sequence joins TRBV10-3 and TRBJ2-7; D is uncertain. Per germline, CDR1 ENHRY and CDR2 SYGVKD. The CDR3 extends over 12 amino acids. V was trimmed by 3 bases and J by 3 bases, leaving 6 bases between them. The CDR3, as DNA: TGTGCCATCAGTGATACGAGCTACGAGCAGTACTTC. It codes for CAISDTSYEQYF.

The chain is built from TRBV9 and TRBJ2-7; no clear D. Trimming pared 3 bases from V and 0 bases from J, leaving 16 bases between. CDR3 length equals 16 residues. Germline lookup yields CDR1 SGDLS and CDR2 YYNGEE. CDR3 protein: CASSARRAASSYEQYF. As DNA, the CDR3 is TGTGCCAGCAGCGCCCGTAGAGCCGCCAGCTCCTACGAGCAGTACTTC.

V and J are TRBV24-1 and TRBJ2-6; weak D call: TRBD1 (5 bases). The CDR3 extends over 16 amino acids. The ends were cut back, 3 bases at V and 1 base at J, with 9 bases in the middle. Germline V CDR1 and CDR2: KGHDR, SFDVKD. CDR3 nucleotide sequence: TGTGCCACCAGTGATGAGCCAGGGTCTGGGGCCAACGTCCTGACTTTC. This translates into CATSDEPGSGANVLTF.

This clonotype was counted a few times. The rearrangement links TRBV29-1 to TRBJ1-2, with 7 nucleotides matching TRBD1. Germline CDR1 reads SQVTM; CDR2 reads ANQGSEA. The CDR3 is made up of 13 amino acids. The junction had 9 bases not matched to a gene; V was cut back by 7 bases and J by 4 bases. The CDR3 reads CSGRDRESYGYTF. The CDR3 bases are TGCAGCGGTCGGGACAGAGAATCCTATGGCTACACCTTC.

The rearrangement joins TRBV4-1 to TRBJ2-7; D remains ambiguous. Trimming removed 0 bases from V and 4 bases from J, with 10 bases in between. The CDR3 has 14 amino acids. Germline-derived CDR1 and CDR2 are MGHRA and YSYEKL. This CDR3 reads CASSQEGWEYEQYF. The CDR3 nucleotides read TGCGCCAGCAGCCAAGAGGGCTGGGAATACGAGCAGTACTTC.

The chain combines TRBV6-5 with TRBJ2-1, with D possibly matching TRBD2 (5 bases). Germline-derived CDR1 and CDR2 are MNHEY and SVGAGI. The CDR3 has 13 amino acids. V was cut by 5 bases and J by 4 bases, with 9 bases left in between. In DNA, the CDR3 is TGTGCCAGCAGTATGGACTGGTACAATGAGCAGTTCTTC. Translation gives CASSMDWYNEQFF.

This clonotype has a handful of counts. The rearrangement links TRBV20-1 to TRBJ2-1; 9 nucleotides align to TRBD2. The trim removed 6 bases at V and 1 base at J, leaving 10 bases unmatched. Germline V gene data show CDR1 as DFQATT and CDR2 as SNEGSKA (reference sequence). This CDR3 region has 16 residues. The CDR3 sequence: CSALRGGAESYNEQFF. The CDR3 DNA is TGCAGTGCACTCCGCGGGGGGGCAGAATCCTACAATGAGCAGTTCTTC.

This clonotype was counted between two and nine times. This rearrangement joins TRBV28 to TRBJ1-3; D not resolved. The CDR3 has 15 residues. CDR1 MDHEN and CDR2 SYDVKM come from the germline V gene. Deletions cut 7 bases from V and 0 bases from J, with 13 bases between. CDR3 sequence (DNA): TGTGCCAGCACGCGAGCAGGTCACTCTGGAAACACCATATATTTT. This codes for CASTRAGHSGNTIYF.

The V call is TRBV7-8, the J call TRBJ2-1, with unresolved D. V lost 0 bases and J lost 5, with 11 bases in between. Germline values: CDR1 SGHVS, CDR2 FQNEAQ. CDR3 length equals 15 residues. CDR3 protein: CASSLAGGRDNEQFF. DNA for the CDR3: TGTGCCAGCAGCTTAGCGGGTGGACGGGACAATGAGCAGTTCTTC.

The chain has TRBV11-3 and TRBJ2-5; D is tentatively TRBD1 or TRBD2 (5 bases each). The V and J ends lost 5 bases and 5 bases respectively, with 18 bases between them. This CDR3 spans 15 amino acids. Germline CDR1 and CDR2: SGHNT and YENEEA. The CDR3 DNA reads TGTGCCAGCAGCCTCCGGGACCCTGGGCCGGAGACCCAGTACTTC. Protein product: CASSLRDPGPETQYF.

The chain couples TRBV7-6 to TRBJ2-2; unclear D gene. The CDR3 is made up of 14 amino acids. The germline V and J ends were trimmed by 3 bases and 8 bases, with 13 bases remaining between them. Per the germline V gene, CDR1 is SGHVS and CDR2 is FNYEAQ. DNA of the CDR3: TGTGCCAGCAGCTTTCGGGTTTCCGAAGGGGAGCTGTTTTTT. Translating gives CASSFRVSEGELFF. Full variable domain (outside the CDR3, taken from reference TRBV7-6 and TRBJ2-2): GAGVSQSPRYKVTKRGQDVALRCDPISGHVSLYWYRQALGQGPEFLTYFNYEAQQDKSGLPNDRFSAERPEGSISTLTIQRTEQRDSAMYRCASSFRVSEGELFFGEGSRLTVL.

J is TRBJ2-2 and V is TRBV9; TRBD2 is a possible D gene (5 bases). Per germline, CDR1 SGDLS and CDR2 YYNGEE. V was clipped by 3 bases and J by 4 bases, with 19 bases between them. This CDR3 has 17 amino acids. This chain's CDR3 is CASSGSVGKGSTGELFF. The DNA of the CDR3 is TGTGCCAGCAGCGGCTCAGTCGGGAAAGGTAGCACCGGGGAGCTGTTTTTT.

Many counts were recorded for this clonotype. The CDR3 DNA follows: TGCAGTGCTGCCGGGACTAGCGGGGGGGCCGAGTCCTACGAGCAGTACTTC. Its protein product is CSAAGTSGGAESYEQYF. The gene calls are TRBV20-1 and TRBJ2-7; TRBD2 agrees at 16 bases. The CDR3 length is 17 residues. From germline, CDR1 is DFQATT and CDR2 SNEGSKA (reference sequence). Unmatched junction bases numbered 8, after V lost 5 bases and J lost 1 base.

This chain links TRBV7-9 with TRBJ2-3; 7 bases align to TRBD2. CDR1 is SEHNR, CDR2 FQNEAQ, per germline (reference sequence). The junction had 14 bases not matched to a gene; V was cut back by 3 bases and J by 5 bases. The CDR3 contains 17 residues. CDR3 loop: CASSFEYGGSLGDTQYF. CDR3 bases: TGTGCCAGCAGCTTTGAGTATGGCGGGAGTTTGGGAGATACGCAGTATTTT.